This T cell receptor beta chain was profiled in a study of T cell responses to AZD1222 COVID-19 vaccine. Trimming left V 3 bases short and J 1 base short, with 12 bases between. The V gene's germline CDR1 is MNHEY and CDR2 SVGAGI. CDR3 size: 15 residues. Assay: immunoSEQ multiplex PCR; the TCRdb copy retains only in-frame clones and omits some. The sample has more than 150,000 clones; less than 95% are singletons. The source is an adult in good health. The V gene is TRBV6-5, the J gene TRBJ1-2; maybe TRBD1 (6 bases). This material consisted of peripheral blood, taken on day 0 of AZD1222 vaccination. This CDR3 is CASSYGGALNYGYTF. The CDR3 DNA sequence: TGTGCCAGCAGTTATGGGGGGGCCCTTAACTATGGCTACACCTTC.